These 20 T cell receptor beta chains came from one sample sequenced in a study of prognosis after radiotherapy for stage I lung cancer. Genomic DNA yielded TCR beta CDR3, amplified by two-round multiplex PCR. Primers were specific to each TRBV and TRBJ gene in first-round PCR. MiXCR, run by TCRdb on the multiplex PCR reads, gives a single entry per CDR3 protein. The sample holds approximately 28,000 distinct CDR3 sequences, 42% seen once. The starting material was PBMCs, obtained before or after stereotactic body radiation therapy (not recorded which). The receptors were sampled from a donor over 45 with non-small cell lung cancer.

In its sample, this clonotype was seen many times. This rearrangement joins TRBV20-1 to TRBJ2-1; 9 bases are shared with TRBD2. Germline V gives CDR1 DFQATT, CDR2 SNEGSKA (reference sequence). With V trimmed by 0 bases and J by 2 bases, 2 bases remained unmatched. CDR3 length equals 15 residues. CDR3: CSAREVAGAYNEQFF. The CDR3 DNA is TGCAGTGCTAGAGAGGTAGCGGGAGCCTACAATGAGCAGTTCTTC.

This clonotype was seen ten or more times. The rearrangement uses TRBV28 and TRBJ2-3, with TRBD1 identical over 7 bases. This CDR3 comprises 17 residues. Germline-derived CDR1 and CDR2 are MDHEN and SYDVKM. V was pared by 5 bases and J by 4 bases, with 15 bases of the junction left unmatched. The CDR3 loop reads CASSPSTGTAEADTQYF. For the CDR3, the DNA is TGTGCCAGCAGTCCCTCCACCGGGACAGCCGAGGCAGATACGCAGTATTTT. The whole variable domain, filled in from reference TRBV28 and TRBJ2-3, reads DVKVTQSSRYLVKRTGEKVFLECVQDMDHENMFWYRQDPGLGLRLIYFSYDVKMKEKGDIPEGYSVSREKKERFSLILESASTNQTSMYLCASSPSTGTAEADTQYFGPGTRLTVL.

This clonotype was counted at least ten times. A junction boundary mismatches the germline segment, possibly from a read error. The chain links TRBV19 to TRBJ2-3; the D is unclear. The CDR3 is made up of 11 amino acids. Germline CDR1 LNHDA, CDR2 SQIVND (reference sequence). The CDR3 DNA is TGTGCAAGTAAAATAGCAGATACGCAGTATTTT. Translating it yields CASKIADTQYF. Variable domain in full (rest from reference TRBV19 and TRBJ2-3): DGGITQSPKYLFRKEGQNVTLSCEQNLNHDAMYWYRQDPGQGLRLIYYSQIVNDFQKGDIAEGYSVSREKKESFPLTVTSAQKNPTAFYLCASKIADTQYFGPGTRLTVL.

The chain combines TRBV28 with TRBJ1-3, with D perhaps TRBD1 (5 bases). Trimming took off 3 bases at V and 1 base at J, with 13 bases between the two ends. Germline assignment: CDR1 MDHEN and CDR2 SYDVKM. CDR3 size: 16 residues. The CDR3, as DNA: TGTGCCAGCAGTTTGATGGGGCGTCGGTCTGGAAACACCATATATTTT. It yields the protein CASSLMGRRSGNTIYF.

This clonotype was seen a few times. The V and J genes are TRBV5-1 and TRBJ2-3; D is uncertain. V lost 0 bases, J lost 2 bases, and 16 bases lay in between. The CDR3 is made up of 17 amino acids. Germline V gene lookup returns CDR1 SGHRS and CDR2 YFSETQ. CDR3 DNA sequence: TGCGCCAGCAGCTTGGCCGGATTTCAACCTAACACAGATACGCAGTATTTT. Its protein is CASSLAGFQPNTDTQYF.

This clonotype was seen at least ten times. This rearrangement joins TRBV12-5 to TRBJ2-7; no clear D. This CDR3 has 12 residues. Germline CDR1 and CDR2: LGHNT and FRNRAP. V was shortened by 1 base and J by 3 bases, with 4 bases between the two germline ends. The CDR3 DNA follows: TGTGCTAGTGGTTTGGCTCTCTACGAGCAGTACTTC. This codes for CASGLALYEQYF. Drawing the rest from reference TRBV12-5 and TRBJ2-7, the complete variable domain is DARVTQTPRHKVTEMGQEVTMRCQPILGHNTVFWYRQTMMQGLELLAYFRNRAPLDDSGMPKDRFSAEMPDATLATLKIQPSEPRDSAVYFCASGLALYEQYFGPGTRLTVT.

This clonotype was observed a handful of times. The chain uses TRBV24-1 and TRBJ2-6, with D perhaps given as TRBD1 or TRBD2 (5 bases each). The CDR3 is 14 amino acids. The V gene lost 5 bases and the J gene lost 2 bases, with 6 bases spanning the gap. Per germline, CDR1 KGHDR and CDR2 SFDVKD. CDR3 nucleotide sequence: TGTGCCACCAGTGGAGGGGCTGGGGCCAACGTCCTGACTTTC. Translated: CATSGGAGANVLTF.

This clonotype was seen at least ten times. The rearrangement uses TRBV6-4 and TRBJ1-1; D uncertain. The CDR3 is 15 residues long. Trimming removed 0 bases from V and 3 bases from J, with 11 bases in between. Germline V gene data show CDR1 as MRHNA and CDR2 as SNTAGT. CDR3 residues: CASSDSADFYTEAFF. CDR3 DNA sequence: TGTGCCAGCAGTGACTCGGCGGACTTCTACACTGAAGCTTTCTTT.

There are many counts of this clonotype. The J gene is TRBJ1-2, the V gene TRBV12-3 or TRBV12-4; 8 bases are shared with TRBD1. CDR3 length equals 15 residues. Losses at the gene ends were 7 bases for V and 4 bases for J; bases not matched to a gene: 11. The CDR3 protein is CASTSGQGQAYGYTF. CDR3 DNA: TGTGCCAGCACCTCCGGACAGGGACAAGCCTATGGCTACACCTTC.

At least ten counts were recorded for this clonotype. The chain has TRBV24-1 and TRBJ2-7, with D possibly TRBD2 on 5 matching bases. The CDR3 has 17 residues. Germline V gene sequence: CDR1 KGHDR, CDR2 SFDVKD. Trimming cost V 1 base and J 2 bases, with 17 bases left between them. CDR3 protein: CATSDFTELAAPYEQYF. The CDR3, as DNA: TGTGCCACCAGTGATTTCACGGAGCTAGCAGCCCCCTACGAGCAGTACTTC.

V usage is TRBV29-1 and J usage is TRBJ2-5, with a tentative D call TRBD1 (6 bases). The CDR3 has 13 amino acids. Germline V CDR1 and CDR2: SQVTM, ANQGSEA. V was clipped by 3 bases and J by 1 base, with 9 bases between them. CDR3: CSVDPRGQETQYF. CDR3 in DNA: TGCAGCGTTGATCCCAGGGGCCAAGAGACCCAGTACTTC.

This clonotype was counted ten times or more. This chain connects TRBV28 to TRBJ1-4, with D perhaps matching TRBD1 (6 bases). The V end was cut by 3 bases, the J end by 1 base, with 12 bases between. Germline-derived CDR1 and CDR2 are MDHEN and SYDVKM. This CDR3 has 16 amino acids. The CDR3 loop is CASSLNRVLTNEKLFF. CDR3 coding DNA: TGTGCCAGCAGTTTGAACAGGGTGTTAACTAATGAAAAACTGTTTTTT.

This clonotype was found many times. The CDR3 sequence is CASSILSGGGTDTQYF. In DNA, the CDR3 is TGCGCCAGCAGCATACTCTCCGGCGGGGGCACAGATACGCAGTATTTT. This chain links TRBV5-1 with TRBJ2-3, with D perhaps matching TRBD2 (6 bases). CDR3 size: 16 residues. CDR1 is SGHRS and CDR2 is YFSETQ in the germline V gene. V gave up 4 bases and J gave up 1 base, with 16 bases separating them. The full variable domain, rest sourced from reference TRBV5-1 and TRBJ2-3, is KAGVTQTPRYLIKTRGQQVTLSCSPISGHRSVSWYQQTPGQGLQFLFEYFSETQRNKGNFPGRFSGRQFSNSRSEMNVSTLELGDSALYLCASSILSGGGTDTQYFGPGTRLTVL.

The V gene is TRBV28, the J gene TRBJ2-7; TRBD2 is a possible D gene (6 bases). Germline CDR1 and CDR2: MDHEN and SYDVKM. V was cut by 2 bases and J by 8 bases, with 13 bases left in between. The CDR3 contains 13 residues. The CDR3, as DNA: TGTGCCAGCAGTTTAGGAGGGGTCGCGAAGCAGTACTTC. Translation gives CASSLGGVAKQYF.

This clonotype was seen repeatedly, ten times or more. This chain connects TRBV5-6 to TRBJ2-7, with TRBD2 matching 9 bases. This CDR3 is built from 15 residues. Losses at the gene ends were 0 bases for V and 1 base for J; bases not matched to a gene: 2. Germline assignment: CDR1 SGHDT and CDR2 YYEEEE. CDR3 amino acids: CASSLGGGGSYEQYF. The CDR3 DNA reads TGTGCCAGCAGCTTGGGCGGGGGGGGATCCTACGAGCAGTACTTC. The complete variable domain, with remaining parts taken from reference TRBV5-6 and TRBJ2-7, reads DAGVTQSPTHLIKTRGQQVTLRCSPKSGHDTVSWYQQALGQGPQFIFQYYEEEERQRGNFPDRFSGHQFPNYSSELNVNALLLGDSALYLCASSLGGGGSYEQYFGPGTRLTVT.

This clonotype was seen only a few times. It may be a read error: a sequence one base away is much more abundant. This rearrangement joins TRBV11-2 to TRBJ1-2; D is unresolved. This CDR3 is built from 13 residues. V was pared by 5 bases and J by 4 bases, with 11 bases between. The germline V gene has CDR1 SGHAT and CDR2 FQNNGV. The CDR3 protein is CASSPTTVYGYTF. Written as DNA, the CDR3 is TGTGCCAGCAGCCCCACCACAGTCTATGGCTACACCTTC.

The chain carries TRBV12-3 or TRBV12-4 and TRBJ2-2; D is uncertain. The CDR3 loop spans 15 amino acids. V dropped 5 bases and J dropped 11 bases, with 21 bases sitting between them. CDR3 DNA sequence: TGTGCCAGCAGTGACGAGACATGGGATTCTGGCGAGCTGTTTTTT. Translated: CASSDETWDSGELFF.

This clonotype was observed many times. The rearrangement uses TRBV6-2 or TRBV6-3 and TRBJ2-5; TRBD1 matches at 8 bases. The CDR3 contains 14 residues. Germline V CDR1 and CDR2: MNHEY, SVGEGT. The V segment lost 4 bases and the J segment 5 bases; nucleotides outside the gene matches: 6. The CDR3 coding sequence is TGTGCCAGCAGTTCGGACAGGGCGGGGGAGACCCAGTACTTC. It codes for CASSSDRAGETQYF.

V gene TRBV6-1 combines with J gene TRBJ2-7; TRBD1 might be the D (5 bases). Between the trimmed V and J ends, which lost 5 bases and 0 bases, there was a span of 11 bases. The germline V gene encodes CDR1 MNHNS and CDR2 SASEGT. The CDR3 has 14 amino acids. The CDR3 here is CASSQGQNSYEQYF. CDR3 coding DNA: TGTGCCAGCAGTCAGGGCCAGAACTCCTACGAGCAGTACTTC.

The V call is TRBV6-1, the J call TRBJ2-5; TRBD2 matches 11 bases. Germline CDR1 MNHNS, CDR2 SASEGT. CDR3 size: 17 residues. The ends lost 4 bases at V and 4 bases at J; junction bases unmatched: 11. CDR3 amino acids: CASSGNLAGGRGETQYF. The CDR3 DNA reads TGTGCCAGCAGTGGGAATCTAGCGGGGGGAAGAGGAGAGACCCAGTACTTC.